This is a list of T cell receptor beta chains from one sample in a study of T-cell memory formation after mild COVID-19. A single record per CDR3 protein comes from TCRdb applying MiXCR to the 5' RACE reads. The table has around 160,000 distinct CDR3 sequences, approximately 10% seen once; the top ten hold approximately 3.8%. Sequencing input: PBMCs or a T cell subset sorted from them (not recorded which). These receptors came from a man younger than 35 who had mild COVID-19 (a few samples of this study predate the infection). Cell type and time point are not known. The CDR3 runs from the conserved cysteine through the conserved F or W. The order of the fields is V gene, D gene, CDR3 length, J gene, clone size, CDR3 DNA, CDR3 protein. D genes are given only for firm matches. Expanded clones get a size class; other rows say once, few or many, or leave the size out.

V gene: TRBV6-5; D gene: TRBD1; CDR3 length: 14; J gene: TRBJ1-2; clone size: few; CDR3 DNA: TGTGCCAGCAGTTACGGGACAGGGGGCTATGGCTACACCTTC; CDR3 protein: CASSYGTGGYGYTF
V gene: TRBV12-3/TRBV12-4; D gene: .; CDR3 length: 14; J gene: TRBJ1-4; clone size: few; CDR3 DNA: TGTGCCAGCAGTTTCCCACGGGACGGTGAAAAACTGTTTTTT; CDR3 protein: CASSFPRDGEKLFF
V gene: TRBV4-1; D gene: .; CDR3 length: 14; J gene: TRBJ2-3; clone size: .; CDR3 DNA: TGCGCCAGCAGCCAAGATCCCCCCGCAGATACGCAGTATTTT; CDR3 protein: CASSQDPPADTQYF
V gene: TRBV28; D gene: .; CDR3 length: 14; J gene: TRBJ1-6; clone size: few; CDR3 DNA: TGTGCCAGCAAATGGAGGCCGTATAATTCACCCCTCCACTTT; CDR3 protein: CASKWRPYNSPLHF
V gene: TRBV20-1; D gene: .; CDR3 length: 14; J gene: TRBJ2-3; clone size: few; CDR3 DNA: TGCAGTGCTAGAGATCCCGGGGGCACAGATACGCAGTATTTT; CDR3 protein: CSARDPGGTDTQYF
V gene: TRBV6-2/TRBV6-3; D gene: TRBD1; CDR3 length: 15; J gene: TRBJ1-4; clone size: few; CDR3 DNA: TGTGCCAGCAACCGCGACAGGGGCGGGGGTGAAAAACTGTTTTTT; CDR3 protein: CASNRDRGGGEKLFF
V gene: TRBV20-1; D gene: TRBD2; CDR3 length: 15; J gene: TRBJ2-5; clone size: few; CDR3 DNA: TGCAGTGCCCTTCAGTCGGGGACTAGTTGGGAGACCCAGTACTTC; CDR3 protein: CSALQSGTSWETQYF
V gene: TRBV6-5; D gene: .; CDR3 length: 16; J gene: TRBJ1-6; clone size: .; CDR3 DNA: TGTGCCAGCAGGCCCCCCAGGCACTCCTATAATTCACCCCTCCACTTT; CDR3 protein: CASRPPRHSYNSPLHF
V gene: TRBV7-6; D gene: .; CDR3 length: 14; J gene: TRBJ2-1; clone size: many; CDR3 DNA: TGTGCCAGCAGCCCCCCAGGGGTGGTCAATGAGCAGTTCTTC; CDR3 protein: CASSPPGVVNEQFF
V gene: TRBV7-2; D gene: .; CDR3 length: 14; J gene: TRBJ2-5; clone size: few; CDR3 DNA: TGTGCCAGCAGCTTAGGTTGGGCTGAAGAGACCCAGTACTTC; CDR3 protein: CASSLGWAEETQYF
V gene: TRBV29-1; D gene: .; CDR3 length: 13; J gene: TRBJ2-2; clone size: few; CDR3 DNA: TGCAGCGTTGATTTCATGAACACCGGGGAGCTGTTTTTT; CDR3 protein: CSVDFMNTGELFF
V gene: TRBV2; D gene: .; CDR3 length: 13; J gene: TRBJ1-1; clone size: .; CDR3 DNA: TGTGCCAGCTCTAGGGCCGCGAACACTGAAGCTTTCTTT; CDR3 protein: CASSRAANTEAFF
V gene: TRBV6-2/TRBV6-3; D gene: .; CDR3 length: 13; J gene: TRBJ2-3; clone size: few; CDR3 DNA: TGTGCCAGCAGTTACCTTGGCGGGTCTACGCAGTATTTT; CDR3 protein: CASSYLGGSTQYF
V gene: TRBV7-9; D gene: TRBD1; CDR3 length: 15; J gene: TRBJ1-5; clone size: .; CDR3 DNA: TGTGCCAGCAGCTTAGGACAGGGGGTAGGCCAGCCCCAGCATTTT; CDR3 protein: CASSLGQGVGQPQHF
V gene: TRBV4-2; D gene: TRBD2; CDR3 length: 15; J gene: TRBJ2-3; clone size: few; CDR3 DNA: TGTGCCAGCAGCCAGGCGGGACTAGCGAAAGATACGCAGTATTTT; CDR3 protein: CASSQAGLAKDTQYF